This TCR beta chain was observed in a study of blood T cell repertoires in COVID-19. In the original workflow: The assay estimated nucleated cells by amplifying reference gene primers. Data came from immunoSEQ multiplex PCR; TCRdb stores just in-frame clones and leaves some out. D and trimming come from the DNA, and the V and J calls and clone size come from that table. The table records roughly 670,000 clones, around 90% of them present only once. The CDR3 contains 15 residues. Trimming pared 8 bases from V and 2 bases from J, leaving 19 bases between. The V gene's germline CDR1 is SNHLY and CDR2 FYNNEI.

The source is a woman in her late teens or twenties with acute or convalescent COVID-19. The chain links TRBV2 to TRBJ2-7; TRBD1 might be the D (6 bases). Material: peripheral blood. The CDR3 DNA is TGTGCCAGCGTGGGGGACGACAGGCCAACCTACGAGCAGTACTTC. As protein: CASVGDDRPTYEQYF. Supplemented by reference TRBV2 and TRBJ2-7, the full variable domain reads EPEVTQTPSHQVTQMGQEVILRCVPISNHLYFYWYRQILGQKVEFLVSFYNNEISEKSEIFDDQFSVERPDGSNFTLKIRSTKLEDSAMYFCASVGDDRPTYEQYFGPGTRLTVT.